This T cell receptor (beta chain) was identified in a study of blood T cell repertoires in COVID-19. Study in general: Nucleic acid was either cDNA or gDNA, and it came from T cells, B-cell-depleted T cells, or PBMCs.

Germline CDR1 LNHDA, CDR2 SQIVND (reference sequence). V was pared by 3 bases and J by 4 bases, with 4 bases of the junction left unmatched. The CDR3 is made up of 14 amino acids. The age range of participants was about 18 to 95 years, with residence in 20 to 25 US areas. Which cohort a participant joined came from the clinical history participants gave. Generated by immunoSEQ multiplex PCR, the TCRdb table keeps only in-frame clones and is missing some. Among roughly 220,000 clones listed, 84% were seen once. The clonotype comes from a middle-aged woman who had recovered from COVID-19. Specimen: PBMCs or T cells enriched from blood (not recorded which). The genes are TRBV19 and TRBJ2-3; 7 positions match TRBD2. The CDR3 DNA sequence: TGTGCCAGTAGTATTCGGGGGAGGGCAGATACGCAGTATTTT. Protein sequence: CASSIRGRADTQYF. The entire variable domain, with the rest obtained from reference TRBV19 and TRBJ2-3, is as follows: DGGITQSPKYLFRKEGQNVTLSCEQNLNHDAMYWYRQDPGQGLRLIYYSQIVNDFQKGDIAEGYSVSREKKESFPLTVTSAQKNPTAFYLCASSIRGRADTQYFGPGTRLTVL.